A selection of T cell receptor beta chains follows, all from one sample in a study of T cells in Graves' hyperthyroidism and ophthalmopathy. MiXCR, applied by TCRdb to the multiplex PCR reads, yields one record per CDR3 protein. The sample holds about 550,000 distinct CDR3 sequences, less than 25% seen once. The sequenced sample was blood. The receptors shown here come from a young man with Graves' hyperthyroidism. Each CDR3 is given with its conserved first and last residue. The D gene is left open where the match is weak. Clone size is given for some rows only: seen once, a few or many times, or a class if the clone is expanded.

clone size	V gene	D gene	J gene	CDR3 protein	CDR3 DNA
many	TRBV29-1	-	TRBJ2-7	CSIGLSREQYF	TGCAGCATAGGACTTTCGAGGGAGCAGTACTTC
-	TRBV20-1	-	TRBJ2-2	CSAAPVVWAGELFF	TGCAGTGCCGCTCCGGTAGTCTGGGCCGGGGAGCTGTTTTTT
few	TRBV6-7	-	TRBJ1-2	CASSLGCGYTF	TGTGCCAGCAGCCTCGGTTGTGGCTACACCTTC
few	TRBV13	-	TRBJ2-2	CASSPHGGTGELFF	TGTGCCAGCAGCCCCCACGGCGGCACCGGGGAGCTGTTTTTT
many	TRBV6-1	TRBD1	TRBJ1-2	CASKSPGQAYGYTF	TGTGCCAGCAAATCGCCGGGACAGGCCTATGGCTACACCTTC
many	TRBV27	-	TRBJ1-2	CASSFSGGALYGYTF	TGTGCCAGCAGTTTTAGTGGGGGGGCTCTCTATGGCTACACCTTC
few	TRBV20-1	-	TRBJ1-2	CSASLGARGYTF	TGCAGTGCTAGTTTGGGGGCTCGAGGCTACACCTTC
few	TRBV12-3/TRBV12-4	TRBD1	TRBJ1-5	CASSLARGLHQPQHF	TGTGCCAGCAGTTTGGCCAGGGGGCTCCATCAGCCCCAGCATTTT
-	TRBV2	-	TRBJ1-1	CASSEAGFIQYTEAFF	TGTGCCAGCAGTGAGGCTGGGTTTATTCAATACACTGAAGCTTTCTTT
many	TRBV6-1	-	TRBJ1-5	CASRQAGQPQHF	TGTGCCAGCAGACAGGCAGGACAGCCCCAGCATTTT
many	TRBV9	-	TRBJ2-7	CASSITGLPTEQYF	TGTGCCAGCAGTATCACAGGGCTTCCGACCGAGCAGTACTTC
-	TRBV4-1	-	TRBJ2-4	CASSQESGRGGKNIQYF	TGCGCCAGCAGCCAAGAGTCGGGCAGGGGAGGCAAAAACATTCAGTACTTC
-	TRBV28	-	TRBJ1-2	CASSLISGGDGYTF	TGTGCCAGCAGTTTAATCTCAGGTGGGGATGGCTACACCTTC
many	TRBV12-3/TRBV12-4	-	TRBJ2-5	CASSRPGLETQYF	TGTGCCAGCAGTCGGCCGGGCTTGGAGACCCAGTACTTC
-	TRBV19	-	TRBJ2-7	CASSTLELTGTYEQYF	TGTGCCAGTAGTACCCTAGAGCTGACAGGAACCTACGAGCAGTACTTC
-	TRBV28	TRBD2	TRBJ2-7	CAIRGVRYEQYF	TGTGCCATCCGGGGGGTCCGCTACGAGCAGTACTTC
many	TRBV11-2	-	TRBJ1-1	CASSPHWGGHTEAFF	TGTGCCAGCAGCCCACACTGGGGAGGGCACACTGAAGCTTTCTTT
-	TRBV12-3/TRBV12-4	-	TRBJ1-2	CASSPQKNYGYTF	TGTGCCAGCAGTCCGCAAAAAAACTATGGCTACACCTTC
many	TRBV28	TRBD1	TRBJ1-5	CASSFLGQVLNQPQHF	TGTGCCAGCAGTTTCCTCGGACAGGTTCTAAATCAGCCCCAGCATTTT
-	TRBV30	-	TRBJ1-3	CAWSVPGNTIYF	TGTGCCTGGAGTGTACCCGGAAACACCATATATTTT
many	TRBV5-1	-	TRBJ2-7	CASSLGRDSYEQYF	TGCGCCAGCAGCTTGGGACGGGACTCCTACGAGCAGTACTTC
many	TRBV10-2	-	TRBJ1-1	CASRGEGGSEAFF	TGCGCCAGCAGAGGGGAGGGGGGCTCTGAAGCTTTCTTT
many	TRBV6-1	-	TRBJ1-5	CASSEYTGRGAQPQHF	TGTGCCAGCAGTGAATATACAGGGAGGGGTGCCCAGCCCCAGCATTTT
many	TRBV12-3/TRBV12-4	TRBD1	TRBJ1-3	CASSLSGGRGNTIYF	TGTGCCAGCAGTTTGTCAGGGGGCAGGGGAAACACCATATATTTT
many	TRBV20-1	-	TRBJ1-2	CSARQGAGITF	TGCAGTGCTAGGCAAGGCGCCGGAATCACCTTC
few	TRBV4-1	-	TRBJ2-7	CASSPIKAFEHEQYF	TGCGCCAGCAGCCCCATAAAGGCCTTCGAACACGAGCAGTACTTC
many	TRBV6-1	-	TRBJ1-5	CASSEWNRQNQPQHF	TGTGCCAGCAGTGAATGGAACAGACAGAATCAGCCCCAGCATTTT
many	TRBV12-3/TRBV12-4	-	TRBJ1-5	CASSFLGSGNQPQHF	TGTGCCAGCAGTTTCCTTGGGTCGGGCAATCAGCCCCAGCATTTT
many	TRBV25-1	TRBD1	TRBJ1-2	CASSHTGTGGYTF	TGTGCCAGCAGCCATACCGGGACAGGGGGCTACACCTTC
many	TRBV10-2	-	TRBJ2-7	CASSPGPYSAQYF	TGCGCCAGCAGCCCGGGACCTTATTCGGCGCAGTACTTC
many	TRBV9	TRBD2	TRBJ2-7	CASSVEPSGGYEQYF	TGTGCCAGCAGCGTAGAGCCTAGCGGGGGCTACGAGCAGTACTTC
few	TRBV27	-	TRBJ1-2	CASSVAGRNYGYTF	TGTGCCAGCAGCGTGGCGGGACGAAACTATGGCTACACCTTC
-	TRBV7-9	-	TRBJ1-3	CASSSKGGPGNTIYF	TGTGCCAGCAGCTCCAAAGGGGGTCCGGGAAACACCATATATTTT
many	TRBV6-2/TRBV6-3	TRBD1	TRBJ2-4	CASSWDRVRLDIQYF	TGTGCCAGCAGTTGGGACAGGGTGCGGTTGGACATTCAGTACTTC
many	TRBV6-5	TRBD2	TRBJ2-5	CASSYRGTTQETQYF	TGTGCCAGCAGTTACCGGGGGACTACCCAAGAGACCCAGTACTTC
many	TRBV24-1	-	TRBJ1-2	CATSDGFYGYTF	TGTGCCACCAGTGACGGATTCTATGGCTACACCTTC
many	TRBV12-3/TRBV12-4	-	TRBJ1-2	CASSQDRSSGYTF	TGTGCCAGCAGCCAAGACAGGAGCTCTGGCTACACCTTC
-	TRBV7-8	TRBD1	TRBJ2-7	CASHSQGQSSYEQYF	TGTGCCAGCCATAGCCAGGGACAGAGCTCCTACGAGCAGTACTTC
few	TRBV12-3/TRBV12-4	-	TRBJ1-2	CASGTGGYTF	TGTGCCAGCGGGACCGGTGGCTACACCTTC
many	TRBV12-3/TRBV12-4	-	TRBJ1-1	CASSLGAGARDTEAFF	TGTGCCAGCAGTCTTGGGGCCGGGGCGAGGGACACTGAAGCTTTCTTT
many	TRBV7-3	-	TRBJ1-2	CASSFTGSRNKHRTPNYGYTF	TGTGCCAGTAGCTTTACGGGGAGTCGTAACAAGCACCGGACCCCTAACTATGGCTACACCTTC
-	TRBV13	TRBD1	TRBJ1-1	CASSADRVSGTEAFF	TGTGCCAGCAGCGCGGACAGGGTGTCGGGCACTGAAGCTTTCTTT
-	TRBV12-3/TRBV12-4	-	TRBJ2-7	CASSWGTRVAEYYEQYF	TGTGCCAGCAGTTGGGGGACTCGGGTAGCGGAGTACTACGAGCAGTACTTC
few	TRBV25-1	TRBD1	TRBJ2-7	CASSVGQGDTYEQYF	TGTGCCAGCAGTGTGGGACAGGGGGATACCTACGAGCAGTACTTC
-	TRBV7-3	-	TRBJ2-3	CASSLSGTSTDTQYF	TGTGCCAGCAGCTTAAGCGGGACTAGCACAGATACGCAGTATTTT
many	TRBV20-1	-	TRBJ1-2	CSAYPNYGYTF	TGCAGTGCTTACCCAAACTATGGCTACACCTTC
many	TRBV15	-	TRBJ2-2	CATSEGVYTGELFF	TGTGCCACCAGCGAGGGTGTTTACACCGGGGAGCTGTTTTTT
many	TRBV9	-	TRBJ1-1	CASSVRTENTEAFF	TGTGCCAGCAGCGTGAGGACAGAAAACACTGAAGCTTTCTTT
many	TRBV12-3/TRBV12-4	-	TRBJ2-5	CASSPGGGETQYF	TGTGCCAGCAGCCCGGGCGGAGGGGAGACCCAGTACTTC
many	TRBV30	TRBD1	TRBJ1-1	CAWSRGGAVRNTEAFF	TGTGCCTGGTCCAGGGGGGGCGCGGTGCGGAACACTGAAGCTTTCTTT
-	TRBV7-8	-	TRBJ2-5	CASSLAGVYQETQYF	TGTGCCAGCAGCTTAGCGGGGGTGTACCAAGAGACCCAGTACTTC
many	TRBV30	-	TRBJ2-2	CAWTPENTGELFF	TGTGCCTGGACCCCGGAGAACACCGGGGAGCTGTTTTTT
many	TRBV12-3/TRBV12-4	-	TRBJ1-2	CASSLSGSNYGYTF	TGTGCCAGCAGTTTATCTGGTTCTAACTATGGCTACACCTTC
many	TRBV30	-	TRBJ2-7	CAWSVLRYEQYF	TGTGCCTGGAGTGTACTCCGCTACGAGCAGTACTTC
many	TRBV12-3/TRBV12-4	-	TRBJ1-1	CASSLASASNTEAFF	TGTGCCAGCAGTTTAGCTTCGGCATCTAACACTGAAGCTTTCTTT